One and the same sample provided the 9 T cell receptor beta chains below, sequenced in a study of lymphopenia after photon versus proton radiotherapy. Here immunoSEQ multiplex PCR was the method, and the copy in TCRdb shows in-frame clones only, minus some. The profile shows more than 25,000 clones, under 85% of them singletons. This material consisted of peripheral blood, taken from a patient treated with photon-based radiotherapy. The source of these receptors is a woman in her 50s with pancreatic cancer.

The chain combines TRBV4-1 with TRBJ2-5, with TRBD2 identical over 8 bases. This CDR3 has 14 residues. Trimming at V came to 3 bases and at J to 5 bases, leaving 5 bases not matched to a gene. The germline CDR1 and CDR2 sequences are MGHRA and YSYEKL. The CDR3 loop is CASSQTSAGETQYF. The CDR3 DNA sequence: TGCGCCAGCAGCCAGACTAGCGCGGGGGAGACCCAGTACTTC.

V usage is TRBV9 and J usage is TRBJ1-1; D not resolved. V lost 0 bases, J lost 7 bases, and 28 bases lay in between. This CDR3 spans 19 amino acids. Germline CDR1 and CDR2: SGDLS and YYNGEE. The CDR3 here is CASSVAAEELGWAGSEAFF. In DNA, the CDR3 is TGTGCCAGCAGCGTAGCTGCGGAGGAGCTGGGGTGGGCGGGAAGTGAAGCTTTCTTT.

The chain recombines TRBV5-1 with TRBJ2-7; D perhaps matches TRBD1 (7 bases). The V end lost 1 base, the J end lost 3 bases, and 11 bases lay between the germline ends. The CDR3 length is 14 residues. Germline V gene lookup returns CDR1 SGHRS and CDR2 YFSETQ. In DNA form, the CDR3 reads TGCGCCAGCAGCTTGTGGCAGGGGGGCTACGAGCAGTACTTC. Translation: CASSLWQGGYEQYF.

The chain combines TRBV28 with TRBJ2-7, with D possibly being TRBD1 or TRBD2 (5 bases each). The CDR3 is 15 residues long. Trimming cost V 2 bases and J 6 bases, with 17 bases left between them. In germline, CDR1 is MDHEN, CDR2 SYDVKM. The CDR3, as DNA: TGTGCCAGCAGTTTAACGGACTCCCCCGGGGCCGAGCAGTACTTC. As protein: CASSLTDSPGAEQYF.

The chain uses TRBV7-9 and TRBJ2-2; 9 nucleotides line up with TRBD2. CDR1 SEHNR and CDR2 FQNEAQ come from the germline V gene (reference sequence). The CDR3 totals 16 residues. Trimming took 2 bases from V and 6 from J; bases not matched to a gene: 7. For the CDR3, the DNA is TGTGCCAGCAGCTTACTCATAGCGGGAGATGCCGGGGAGCTGTTTTTT. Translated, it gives CASSLLIAGDAGELFF. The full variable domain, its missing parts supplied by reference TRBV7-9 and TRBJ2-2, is DTGVSQNPRHKITKRGQNVTFRCDPISEHNRLYWYRQTLGQGPEFLTYFQNEAQLEKSRLLSDRFSAERPKGSFSTLEIQRTEQGDSAMYLCASSLLIAGDAGELFFGEGSRLTVL.

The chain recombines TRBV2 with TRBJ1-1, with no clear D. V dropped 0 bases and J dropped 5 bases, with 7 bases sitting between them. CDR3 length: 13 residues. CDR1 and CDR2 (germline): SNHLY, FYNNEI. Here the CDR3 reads CASSEAHWTEAFF. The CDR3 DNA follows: TGTGCCAGCAGTGAAGCCCATTGGACTGAAGCTTTCTTT.

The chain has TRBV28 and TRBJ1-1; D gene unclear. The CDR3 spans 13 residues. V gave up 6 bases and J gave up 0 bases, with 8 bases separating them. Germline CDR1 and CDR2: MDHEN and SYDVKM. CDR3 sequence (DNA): TGTGCCAGCAGACTTTTCATGAACACTGAAGCTTTCTTT. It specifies CASRLFMNTEAFF.

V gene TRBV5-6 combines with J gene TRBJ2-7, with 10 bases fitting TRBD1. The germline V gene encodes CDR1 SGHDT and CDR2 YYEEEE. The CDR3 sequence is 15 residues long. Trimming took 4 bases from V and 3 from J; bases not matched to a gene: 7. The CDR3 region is CASSPQGTGDYEQYF. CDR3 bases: TGTGCCAGCAGCCCCCAGGGGACAGGGGACTACGAGCAGTACTTC.

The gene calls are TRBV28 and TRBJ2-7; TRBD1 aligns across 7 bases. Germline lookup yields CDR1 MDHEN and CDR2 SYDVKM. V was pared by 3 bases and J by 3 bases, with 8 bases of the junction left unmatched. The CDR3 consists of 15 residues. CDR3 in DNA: TGTGCCAGCAGTTTCTGGACAGGATTACACTACGAGCAGTACTTC. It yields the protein CASSFWTGLHYEQYF.